In this sample, the clone carrying this T cell receptor beta chain turned up once. Other DNA sequences in the sample encode the same CDR3. The cohort comprised individuals with locally advanced or metastatic urothelial carcinoma. These data come from a study of PD-L1 blockade in urothelial cancer. Overall study: Starting in about 2014, patients were given atezolizumab (1,200 mg intravenously every 3 weeks). About 85% of the roughly 30 patients comprised males who had bladder-origin urothelial cancer.

Sequencing used immunoSEQ multiplex PCR; TCRdb keeps in-frame clones, though not all of them. This sample has under 40,000 clones, with 75% to 95% found just once. This clonotype was sampled from a man in his 70s with urothelial cancer. Sequenced here: PBMCs, sampled around atezolizumab (anti-PD-L1) treatment.

In nucleotides, the CDR3 is TGCAGCGTGGGACAGGGAGGGGAGACCCAGTACTTC. This sequence encodes CSVGQGGETQYF. The V call is TRBV29-1, the J call TRBJ2-5, with 9 bases identical to TRBD1. This CDR3 comprises 12 residues. Germline CDR1 and CDR2: SQVTM and ANQGSEA. Trimming took 6 bases from V and 5 from J; bases not matched to a gene: 4.